This T cell receptor (beta chain) comes out of a study of regulatory T cells in long-lasting Graves disease (dated by TCRdb to the early 2020s). Turning to the overall study: Patients with newly diagnosed Graves' disease had been on antithyroid drugs for under 3 months. Persistent Graves' disease patients were compared with newly diagnosed Graves' disease patients by peripheral blood TCR sequencing and RNA sequencing. TCR sequencing covered around 13 persistent and about 20 newly diagnosed Graves' disease patients, 33 samples in total. The study took place in China and was registered as a clinical trial.

The CDR3 holds 16 amino acids from the cysteine to the phenylalanine. Just CDR3 DNA is preserved here, 48 bases in frame from base 1. Per the germline V gene (reference sequence), SEHNR is the CDR1 and FQNEAQ is the CDR2. Trimmed from V: 2 bases; trimmed from J: 6 bases; junction bases lacking a gene match: 10. What the work shows at the level of the full study, not this receptor alone: Sequencing and analysis were limited to the TCR beta chain. Because the primary lesion, thyroid tissue, could not be accessed, the study looked at peripheral blood alone. Persistent patients shared more public clonotypes among themselves (over 2,500) than newly diagnosed patients did (roughly 910). Preferential use of TRBV28, TRBJ1-2 and TRBJ2-5 was observed in persistent disease, whereas TRBV20-1 and TRBJ2-1 were favored in newly diagnosed disease. The small sample size was acknowledged by the authors as a limitation that may reduce accuracy. Compared with newly diagnosed patients, patients with persistent Graves' disease had lower TCR Shannon entropy and fewer highly expanded clones, which suggests clonal expansion.

This clonotype showed up many times. The antigen this receptor binds is unknown. Per-nucleotide qualities are absent, and no much larger clonotype sits a single base away. Per the publication, the time point label means: newly diagnosed GD, antithyroid drugs for less than 3 months. RNA was extracted from PBMCs in TRIzol for both TCR sequencing and RNA sequencing. Graves' disease was diagnosed according to American Thyroid Association guidelines. Patients were recruited from an endocrinology department in Xi'an, China. Each patient gave around 9 milliliters of peripheral blood, collected in an EDTA anticoagulant tube. Ficoll Paque Plus density gradient separation was used to isolate PBMCs, and no additional T cell sorting was done. An Agilent 2100 Bioanalyzer and agarose gel were used to check RNA quality, and a NanoDrop 2000 was used to measure RNA concentration. Library preparation employed multiplex PCR. Sequencing was performed on an Illumina HiSeq 4000. To build TCR beta libraries, CDR3 regions were amplified by Arm-PCR using iRepertoire HTBI primers. Gel purification was performed on PCR products prior to sequencing. The study's own analysis went as follows. Gene usage analysis of CDR3 amino acid clonotypes relied on the 62 TRBV and 15 or so TRBJ segments identified across samples. COPE and FqMerger were used to merge filtered high-quality paired reads into contigs. BLAST was used to align contigs to the IMGT TRBV, TRBD and TRBJ reference genes, and CDR3 was defined following IMGT. Highly expanded clones were defined as clonotypes with a frequency above 0.1%. Shannon entropy was used to measure repertoire diversity, and the Gini coefficient was used to measure V-J evenness. A clonotype found in more than one individual was treated as public. The raw public data were reprocessed by TCRdb itself: fastp quality trimming at Q25, MiXCR clonotype calling, in-frame beta chains only. When rows share a CDR3 protein, they turn into one entry using the most common DNA and genes. None of the V and J calls come from the authors' own analysis; TCRdb made them. The sample table holds 550,000 to 650,000 distinct CDR3 sequences, of which roughly a sixth were seen once. The top ten constitute around 12% of the sample.

The data were also submitted as part of a second study, on T cells in Graves' hyperthyroidism and ophthalmopathy. According to the second study: Graves' hyperthyroidism was defined as stable when no progression to ophthalmopathy occurred over 18 months of follow-up. Hyperthyroidism patients were newly diagnosed, had a disease duration of under 2 months, and were aged 18 to 65 years. The study excluded patients with uncontrolled infections, other autoimmune diseases, pregnancy or lactation. Clinical symptoms, serum thyroxine and TRAb, thyroid ultrasound, and orbital computed tomography formed the basis for the diagnoses. The first round of RT-PCR for the TCR CDR3 was performed with the HTBI primer set and the Qiagen OneStep RT-PCR kit. Blood samples also contained most of the expanded thyroid clonotypes (frequency above 0.001), which suggests that blood repertoires may reflect thyroid immune responses. Ophthalmopathy was separated from stable hyperthyroidism by a 13 V-J signature model, with over 85% sensitivity and approximately 84% specificity obtained in cross-validation and 80%/75% obtained in testing. During validation, the model predicted progression to ophthalmopathy a median of about 5.9 months ahead of onset, with 60% to 71% sensitivity and about 75% specificity. TCR V-J signatures able to tell the groups apart were searched for in a discovery cohort of 90 to 100 patients, of whom about 40 had Graves' ophthalmopathy and about 55 had stable Graves' hyperthyroidism. Whether ophthalmopathy could be predicted prospectively was tested in an independent validation cohort made up of under 20 hyperthyroidism patients plus 17 patients who later progressed to ophthalmopathy. The roughly 100 discovery patients were divided at random into training and test sets in a 7:3 ratio. Thyroid tissue and blood T-cell repertoires from more than 5 Graves' hyperthyroidism patients were also compared in the study. After sampling, hyperthyroidism patients received methimazole starting at 30 mg daily, and ophthalmopathy patients received high-dose intravenous methylprednisolone. A second multiplex PCR round built the libraries, followed by size selection and purification. The libraries were sequenced on an Illumina HiSeq2000 using paired-end 100 bp reads. Raw data were processed with SOAPnuke, discarding reads with adapters, uncalled bases, mean Phred below 15, or no exact constant-primer or identifier match. COPE v1.2.5 was used to merge high-quality paired reads, and clonotypes were defined as unique nucleotide sequences. MiTCR v1.1 was used to align the clonotypes against IMGT TRBV, TRBD and TRBJ reference segments. Only V-J combinations with frequency above 0.0001, covering 99.2% of repertoires, were analysed. A TCS score was defined as the ratio of F50 (clonal expansion) to E x V (chaos), with BLOSUM62-based TCRdist applied between CDR3 peptides within each V-J. Welch's t-statistics and random forest reduced 450 to 600 V-J features to 10 to 15, which were used in a naive Bayes classifier (R e1071). Sample size was not statistically predetermined, and blinding of investigators to group allocation was not performed. The paper describes TCR Vbeta CDR3 sequencing of roughly 130 peripheral blood samples, made up of 43 ophthalmopathy patients, around 78 hyperthyroidism patients and 17 progressor patients.

The specimen was peripheral blood mononuclear cells (PBMCs), collected at new diagnosis, from a patient treated with antithyroid drugs. The chain was built from TRBV7-9 and TRBJ2-1; TRBD2 aligns with 7 central bases. This clonotype originated in a young man with Graves disease. Donor details come from another sample of the same person, matched by shared clones. The CDR3 corresponds to CASSLTGTTDGNEQFF. The bases are TGTGCCAGCAGCTTAACCGGGACTACTGATGGCAATGAGCAGTTCTTC.